This T cell receptor (beta chain) was captured in a study of tumor-infiltrating lymphocytes in localized non-small cell lung cancer. About the research overall: From each patient, both tumor and uninvolved lung, non-adjacent to tumor, were sampled. Study-wide findings and caveats: Tumors had more T cell infiltration than uninvolved lung, per TCRbeta sequencing and CD3 counts. Technical variation could not be separated from intratumor heterogeneity here. Recurrence-free survival showed no association with tumor T-cell fraction.

Trimming cost V 0 bases and J 5 bases, with 1 base left between them. CDR1 and CDR2 (germline): GTSNPN, SVGIG (reference sequence). The CDR3 sequence is 10 residues long. Libraries were prepared by immunoSEQ multiplex PCR; TCRdb keeps only in-frame clonotypes and omits some of them. This sample has approximately 16,000 clones, with roughly 40% found just once. This clone was observed a single time. Its antigen is not identified. The chain is built from TRBV30 and TRBJ2-5, with D hard to call. This TCR was sampled from a human donor with non-small cell lung cancer. Material: lung tumor tissue. CDR3 coding DNA: TGTGCCTGGAGTGTTGAGACCCAGTACTTC. Its translation: CAWSVETQYF. The full variable domain, rest sourced from reference TRBV30 and TRBJ2-5, is SQTIHQWPATLVQPVGSPLSLECTVEGTSNPNLYWYRQAAGRGLQLLFYSVGIGQISSEVPQNLSASRPQDRQFILSSKKLLLSDSGFYLCAWSVETQYFGPGTRLLVL.